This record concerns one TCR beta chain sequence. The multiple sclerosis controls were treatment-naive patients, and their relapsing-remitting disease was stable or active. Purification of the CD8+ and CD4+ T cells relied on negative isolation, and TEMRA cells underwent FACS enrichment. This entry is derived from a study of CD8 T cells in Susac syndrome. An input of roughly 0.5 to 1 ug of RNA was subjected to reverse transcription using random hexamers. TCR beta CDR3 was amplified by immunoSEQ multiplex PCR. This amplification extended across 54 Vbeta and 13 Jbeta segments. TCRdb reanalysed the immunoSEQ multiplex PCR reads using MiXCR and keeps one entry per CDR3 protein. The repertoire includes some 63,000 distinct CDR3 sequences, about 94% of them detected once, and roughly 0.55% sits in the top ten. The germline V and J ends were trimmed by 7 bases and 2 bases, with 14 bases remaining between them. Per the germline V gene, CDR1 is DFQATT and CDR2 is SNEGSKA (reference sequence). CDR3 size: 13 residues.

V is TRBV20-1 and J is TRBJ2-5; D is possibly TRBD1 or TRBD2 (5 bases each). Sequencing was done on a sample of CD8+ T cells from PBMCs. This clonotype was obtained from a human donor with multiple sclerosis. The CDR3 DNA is TGCAGTGGGGGTGAGGGGCTGCAAGAGACCCAGTACTTC. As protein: CSGGEGLQETQYF.